This paragraph reports one T cell receptor beta chain. Antigen specificity is unknown. Sequencing was performed with immunoSEQ multiplex PCR; in TCRdb, only in-frame clones are kept and a portion is missing. The table has roughly 80,000 clones, 88% seen once. The J segment lost 8 bases and the V segment lost 6 bases, leaving 7 bases of the junction unmatched. This CDR3 spans 14 amino acids. Germline loops: CDR1 SGHTA, CDR2 FQGNSA. The data derive from a study of T cell responses to AZD1222 COVID-19 vaccine. Study-level findings and limits: Donors skewed white British and female; clonal diversity was possibly underestimated. Vaccine-associated CD4 TCRs ranged over spike, dominating at 160-218 and 743-854.

The source material was peripheral blood, sampled on day 0 of MenACWY control vaccination. This TCR derives from an adult in good health. The chain carries TRBV7-2 and TRBJ2-7, with 13 bases that match TRBD2. CDR3 sequence (DNA): TGTGCCAGCAGGACACTAGCGGGAGGGCCTAAGCAGTACTTC. Encoded protein: CASRTLAGGPKQYF. The variable domain in full, completed from reference TRBV7-2 and TRBJ2-7, reads GAGVSQSPSNKVTEKGKDVELRCDPISGHTALYWYRQSLGQGLEFLIYFQGNSAPDKSGLPSDRFSAERTGGSVSTLTIQRTQQEDSAVYLCASRTLAGGPKQYFGPGTRLTVT.